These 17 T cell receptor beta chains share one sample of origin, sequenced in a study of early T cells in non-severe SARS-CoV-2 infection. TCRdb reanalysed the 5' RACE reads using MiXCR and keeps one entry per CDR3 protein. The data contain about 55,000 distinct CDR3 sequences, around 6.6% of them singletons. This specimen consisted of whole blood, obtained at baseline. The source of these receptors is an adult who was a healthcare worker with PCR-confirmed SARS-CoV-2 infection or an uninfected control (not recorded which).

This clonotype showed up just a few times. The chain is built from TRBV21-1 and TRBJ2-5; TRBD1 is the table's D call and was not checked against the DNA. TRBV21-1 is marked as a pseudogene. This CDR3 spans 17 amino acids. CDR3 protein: CASSNRTGGGGSQTQYF. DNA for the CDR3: TGTGCCAGCAGCAATAGGACAGGGGGCGGAGGTAGCCAGACCCAGTACTTC.

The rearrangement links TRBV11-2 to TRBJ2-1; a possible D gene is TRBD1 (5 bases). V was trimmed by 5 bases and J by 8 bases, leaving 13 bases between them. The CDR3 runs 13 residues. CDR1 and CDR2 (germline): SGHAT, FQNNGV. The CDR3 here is CASSPRAKDEQFF. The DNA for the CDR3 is TGTGCCAGCAGCCCCAGGGCGAAGGATGAGCAGTTCTTC. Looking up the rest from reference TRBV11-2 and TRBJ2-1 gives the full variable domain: EAGVAQSPRYKIIEKRQSVAFWCNPISGHATLYWYQQILGQGPKLLIQFQNNGVVDDSQLPKDRFSAERLKGVDSTLKIQPAKLEDSAVYLCASSPRAKDEQFFGPGTRLTVL.

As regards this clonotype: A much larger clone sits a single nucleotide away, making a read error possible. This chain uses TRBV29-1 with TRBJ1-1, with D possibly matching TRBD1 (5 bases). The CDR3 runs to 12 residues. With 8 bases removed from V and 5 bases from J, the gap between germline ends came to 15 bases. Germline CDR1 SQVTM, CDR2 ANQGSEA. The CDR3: CSSNMGETEAFF. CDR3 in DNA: TGCAGCTCCAACATGGGGGAAACTGAAGCTTTCTTT.

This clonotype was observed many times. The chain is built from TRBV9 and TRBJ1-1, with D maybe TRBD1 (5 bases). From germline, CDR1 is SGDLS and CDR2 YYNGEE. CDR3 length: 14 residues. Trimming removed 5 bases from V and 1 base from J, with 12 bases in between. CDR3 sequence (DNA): TGTGCCAGCAGATCAGGGTCTGGGAACACTGAAGCTTTCTTT. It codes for CASRSGSGNTEAFF.

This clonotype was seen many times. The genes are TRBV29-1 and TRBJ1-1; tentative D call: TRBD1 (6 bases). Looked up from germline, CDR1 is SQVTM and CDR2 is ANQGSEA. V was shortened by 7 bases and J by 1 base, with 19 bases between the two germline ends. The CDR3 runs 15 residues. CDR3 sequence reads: CSASTGIPTNTEAFF. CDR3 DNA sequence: TGCAGCGCTTCGACAGGAATACCGACGAACACTGAAGCTTTCTTT.

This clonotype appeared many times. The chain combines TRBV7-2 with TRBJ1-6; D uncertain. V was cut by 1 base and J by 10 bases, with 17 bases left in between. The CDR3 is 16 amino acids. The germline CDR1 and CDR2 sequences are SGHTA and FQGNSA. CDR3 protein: CASSLVHGQFNSPLHF. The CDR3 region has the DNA TGTGCCAGCAGCTTAGTACATGGGCAGTTCAACTCACCCCTCCACTTT.

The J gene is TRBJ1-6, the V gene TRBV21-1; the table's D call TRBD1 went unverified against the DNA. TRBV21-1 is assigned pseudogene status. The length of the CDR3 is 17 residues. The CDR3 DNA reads TGTGCCAGCAGCTTTTTGCCATCCGGGACGGGGGATTCACCCCTCCACTTT. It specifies CASSFLPSGTGDSPLHF.

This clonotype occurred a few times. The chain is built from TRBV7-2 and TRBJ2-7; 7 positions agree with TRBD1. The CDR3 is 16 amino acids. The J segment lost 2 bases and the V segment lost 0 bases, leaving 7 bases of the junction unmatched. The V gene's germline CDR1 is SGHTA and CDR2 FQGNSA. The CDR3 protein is CASSLAGTVTAYEQYF. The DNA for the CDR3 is TGTGCCAGCAGCTTAGCCGGGACAGTTACGGCCTACGAGCAGTACTTC.

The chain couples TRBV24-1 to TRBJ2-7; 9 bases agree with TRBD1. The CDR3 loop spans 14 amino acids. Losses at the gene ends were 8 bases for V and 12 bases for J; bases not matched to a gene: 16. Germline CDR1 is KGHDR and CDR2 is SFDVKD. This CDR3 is CATTKRDRVTRGYF. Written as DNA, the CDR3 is TGTGCCACCACTAAGCGGGACAGGGTCACTCGCGGGTACTTC.

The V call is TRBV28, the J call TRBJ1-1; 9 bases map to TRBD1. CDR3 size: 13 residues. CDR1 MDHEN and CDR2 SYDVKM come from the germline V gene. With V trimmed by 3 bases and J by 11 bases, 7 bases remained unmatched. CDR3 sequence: CASSFFDRGEAFF. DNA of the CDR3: TGTGCCAGCAGTTTCTTTGACAGGGGGGAGGCTTTCTTT. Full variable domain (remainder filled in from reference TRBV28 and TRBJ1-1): DVKVTQSSRYLVKRTGEKVFLECVQDMDHENMFWYRQDPGLGLRLIYFSYDVKMKEKGDIPEGYSVSREKKERFSLILESASTNQTSMYLCASSFFDRGEAFFGQGTRLTVV.

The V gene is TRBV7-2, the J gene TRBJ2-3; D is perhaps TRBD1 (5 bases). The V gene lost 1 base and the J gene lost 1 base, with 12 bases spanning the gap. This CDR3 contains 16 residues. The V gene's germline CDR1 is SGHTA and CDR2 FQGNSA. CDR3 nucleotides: TGTGCCAGCAGCTTAGGTGTGGACACCCGCACAGATACGCAGTATTTT. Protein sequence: CASSLGVDTRTDTQYF.

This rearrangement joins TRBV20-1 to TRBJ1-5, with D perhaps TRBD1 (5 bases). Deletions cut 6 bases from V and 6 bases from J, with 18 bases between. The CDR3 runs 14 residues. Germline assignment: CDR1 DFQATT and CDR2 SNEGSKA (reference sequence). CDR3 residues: CSARGTFSGQPQHF. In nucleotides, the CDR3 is TGCAGTGCCCGGGGGACCTTCAGCGGTCAGCCCCAGCATTTT.

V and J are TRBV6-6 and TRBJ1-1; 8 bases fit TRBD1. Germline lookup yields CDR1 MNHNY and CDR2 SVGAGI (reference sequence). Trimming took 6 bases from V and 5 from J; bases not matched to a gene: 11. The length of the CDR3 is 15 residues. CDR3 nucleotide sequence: TGTGCCAGCAGCCAGGGGGCGCGAAGGGGGACTGAAGCTTTCTTT. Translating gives CASSQGARRGTEAFF.

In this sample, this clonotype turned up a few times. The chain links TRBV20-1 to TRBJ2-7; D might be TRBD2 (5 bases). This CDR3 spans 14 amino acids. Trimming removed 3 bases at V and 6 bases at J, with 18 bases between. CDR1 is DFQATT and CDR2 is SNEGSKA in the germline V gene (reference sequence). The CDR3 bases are TGCAGTGCTAGCCCCCTACGGGGTGTTCTCGAGCAGTACTTC. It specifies CSASPLRGVLEQYF.

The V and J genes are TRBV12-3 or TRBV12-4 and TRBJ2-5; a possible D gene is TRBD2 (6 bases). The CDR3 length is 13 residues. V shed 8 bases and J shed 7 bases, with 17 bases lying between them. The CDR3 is CASRGTVPGTQYF. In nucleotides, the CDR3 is TGTGCCAGCCGGGGGACGGTTCCGGGGACCCAGTACTTC.

The CDR3 spells CASRFAEGAKEKLFF. The CDR3, as DNA: TGTGCCAGCAGATTCGCAGAGGGGGCCAAGGAAAAACTGTTTTTT. The chain combines TRBV12-3 or TRBV12-4 with TRBJ1-4; 7 nucleotides align to TRBD1. The CDR3 loop spans 15 amino acids. Trimming at V came to 6 bases and at J to 8 bases, leaving 12 bases not matched to a gene.

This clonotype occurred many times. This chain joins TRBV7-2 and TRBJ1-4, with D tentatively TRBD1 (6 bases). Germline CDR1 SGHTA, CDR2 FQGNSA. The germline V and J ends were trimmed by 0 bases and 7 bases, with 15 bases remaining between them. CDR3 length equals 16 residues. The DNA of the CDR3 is TGTGCCAGCAGCTTAGCGGCAGGGGACGGTGGTGAAAAACTGTTTTTT. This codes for CASSLAAGDGGEKLFF.